This T cell receptor beta chain stems from a study of blood T cell repertoires in COVID-19. Study-wide background: Italy, Spain and the United States were the sources of the convalescent and acute COVID-19 samples. Nucleic acid was either cDNA or gDNA, and it came from T cells, B-cell-depleted T cells, or PBMCs.

Original methodology: Amplified reference gene primers provided the basis for estimating nucleated cell counts. Profiling relied on immunoSEQ multiplex PCR, and the TCRdb table lists in-frame clones only, not all of them. The V and J calls and clone size are taken from that table; D and trimming were inferred from the DNA. The sample has approximately 100,000 clones, about 90% seen once. The sequenced sample consisted of peripheral blood. The receptor was derived from a man aged 70-80 years with acute or convalescent COVID-19.

CDR3 bases: TGTGCCAGCAGTCATGACGGGGGGGAAGGTGAAAAACTGTTTTTT. Translation gives CASSHDGGEGEKLFF. J is TRBJ1-4 and V is TRBV6-5, with a possible D match to TRBD1 (5 bases). This CDR3 region has 15 residues. CDR1 is MNHEY, CDR2 SVGAGI, per germline. Trimming removed 5 bases from V and 7 bases from J, with 17 bases in between.